These 30 T cell receptor beta chains originate from one sample sequenced in a study of T cells in Graves' hyperthyroidism and ophthalmopathy. Amplification yielded TCR beta CDR3 regions, with RNA transcripts as the source. The TCR CDR3 first-round RT-PCR relied on the HTBI primer set. TCRdb reprocessed the multiplex PCR reads via MiXCR and lists one record per CDR3 protein. Among hundreds of thousands of distinct CDR3 sequences listed, 14% were seen once. Sequencing used blood. These receptors all come from a young woman with Graves' hyperthyroidism.

This clonotype was counted only a few times. The genes are TRBV30 and TRBJ1-3; unclear D gene. Germline CDR1 GTSNPN, CDR2 SVGIG (reference sequence). The V and J ends lost 8 bases and 0 bases respectively, with 14 bases between them. The CDR3 is made up of 14 amino acids. CDR3 coding DNA: TGTGCCCTCCGCGGCCGGGACTCTGGAAACACCATATATTTT. Its protein product is CALRGRDSGNTIYF.

DNA for the CDR3: TGTGCCAGTAGTATAGATCTCACGAACAATGAGCAGTTCTTC. This sequence encodes CASSIDLTNNEQFF. This sequence joins TRBV19 and TRBJ2-1, with D hard to call. Per the germline V gene, CDR1 is LNHDA and CDR2 is SQIVND (reference sequence). V lost 0 bases and J 5 bases, leaving 8 bases between the germline ends. The CDR3 totals 14 residues.

This clonotype was seen at least ten times. V gene TRBV5-1 combines with J gene TRBJ2-2, with D possibly TRBD2 on 6 matching bases. V lost 2 bases and J 6 bases, leaving 14 bases between the germline ends. The germline gives CDR1 SGHRS, CDR2 YFSETQ. The CDR3 loop spans 15 amino acids. CDR3 nucleotide sequence: TGCGCCAGCAGCTTAACGGGAGTAATCGCCGGGGAGCTGTTTTTT. Its protein product is CASSLTGVIAGELFF.

In this sample, this clonotype turned up many times. The chain joins TRBV5-1 to TRBJ2-5; 10 bases line up with TRBD2. Per the germline V gene, CDR1 is SGHRS and CDR2 is YFSETQ. This CDR3 has 16 amino acids. The junction had 7 bases not matched to a gene; V was cut back by 4 bases and J by 1 base. In DNA form, the CDR3 reads TGCGCCAGCAGCCCGAGGTTAGCGGGAGGCCAAGAGACCCAGTACTTC. Translating gives CASSPRLAGGQETQYF.

This clonotype appeared many times. The V and J genes are TRBV12-3 or TRBV12-4 and TRBJ1-1, with 11 bases aligning to TRBD1. There are 15 residues in the CDR3. Trimming removed 6 bases from V and 11 bases from J; junction bases left unmatched: 14. CDR3 in amino acids: CASSTERTGGKVAFF. The CDR3 DNA is TGTGCCAGCAGCACGGAACGGACAGGGGGCAAGGTGGCTTTCTTT.

This clonotype was observed a few times. V usage is TRBV18 and J usage is TRBJ2-5; D is unclear. The germline gives CDR1 KGHSH, CDR2 LQKENI. Trimming removed 3 bases from V and 3 bases from J, with 8 bases in between. The CDR3 has 13 residues. CDR3: CASSPIAEETQYF. CDR3 DNA sequence: TGTGCCAGCTCACCTATCGCGGAAGAGACCCAGTACTTC.

This rearrangement joins TRBV24-1 to TRBJ2-1; the match to TRBD1 covers 7 bases. Germline assignment: CDR1 KGHDR and CDR2 SFDVKD. This CDR3 comprises 17 residues. V lost 0 bases, J lost 2 bases, and 6 bases stayed unmatched. The CDR3 nucleotides read TGTGCCACCAGTGATTTGGGCTCGGACAGGACCTACAATGAGCAGTTCTTC. It yields the protein CATSDLGSDRTYNEQFF.

This clonotype has more than one count but fewer than ten. The rearrangement links TRBV15 to TRBJ2-7; D is ambiguous. CDR3 length: 13 residues. CDR1 and CDR2 from the germline V gene are LNHNV and YYDKDF (reference sequence). V shed 3 bases and J shed 7 bases, with 13 bases lying between them. CDR3 loop: CATSSSRLGEQYF. DNA of the CDR3: TGTGCCACCAGCAGCTCACGTTTAGGTGAGCAGTACTTC.

This clonotype has ten or more counts. The chain is built from TRBV7-2 and TRBJ2-3; TRBD2 is a possible D gene (5 bases). Trimming stripped 3 bases from V and 6 bases from J, with 13 bases between. Germline V gives CDR1 SGHTA, CDR2 FQGNSA. There are 14 residues in the CDR3. The CDR3 sequence: CASSFTPSYDTQYF. DNA of the CDR3: TGTGCCAGCAGCTTCACCCCTAGCTACGATACGCAGTATTTT.

This clonotype was seen once. The chain recombines TRBV28 with TRBJ2-1; 7 positions agree with TRBD2. The CDR3 length is 15 residues. V was pared by 3 bases and J by 9 bases, with 11 bases of the junction left unmatched. Germline CDR1 and CDR2: MDHEN and SYDVKM. CDR3 amino acids: CASSFLAVGRGEQFF. CDR3 DNA sequence: TGTGCCAGCAGTTTCCTAGCGGTGGGAAGGGGTGAGCAGTTCTTC. The full variable domain, completed using reference TRBV28 and TRBJ2-1, is DVKVTQSSRYLVKRTGEKVFLECVQDMDHENMFWYRQDPGLGLRLIYFSYDVKMKEKGDIPEGYSVSREKKERFSLILESASTNQTSMYLCASSFLAVGRGEQFFGPGTRLTVL.

This clonotype has a count of ten or more. This rearrangement joins TRBV3-1 to TRBJ2-2; D is unresolved. This CDR3 region has 13 residues. CDR1 and CDR2 from the germline V gene are LGHDT and YNNKEL (reference sequence). Deletions cut 1 base from V and 3 bases from J, with 3 bases between. CDR3 amino acids: CASSQGDTGELFF. CDR3 nucleotide sequence: TGTGCCAGCAGCCAAGGGGACACCGGGGAGCTGTTTTTT.

The chain carries TRBV14 and TRBJ1-1; the match to TRBD1 covers 11 bases. The V gene's germline CDR1 is SGHDN and CDR2 FVKESK. The CDR3 runs 18 residues. After removal of 1 base from V and 8 bases from J, the junction contained 15 bases not matched to a gene. The CDR3 sequence: CASSQALGAGTGGVEAFF. CDR3 in DNA: TGTGCCAGCAGCCAAGCTCTAGGCGCCGGGACAGGGGGAGTCGAAGCTTTCTTT. Supplemented by reference TRBV14 and TRBJ1-1, the full variable domain reads EAGVTQFPSHSVIEKGQTVTLRCDPISGHDNLYWYRRVMGKEIKFLLHFVKESKQDESGMPNNRFLAERTGGTYSTLKVQPAELEDSGVYFCASSQALGAGTGGVEAFFGQGTRLTVV.

This clonotype was detected many times. This chain joins TRBV20-1 and TRBJ2-7; D is possibly TRBD1 or TRBD2 (5 bases each). Trimming removed 5 bases from V and 4 bases from J, with 18 bases in between. CDR1 is DFQATT and CDR2 is SNEGSKA in the germline V gene (reference sequence). This CDR3 contains 14 residues. The CDR3 DNA sequence: TGCAGTGCTCCTGATTTCCGAGGGGCTTACGAGCAGTACTTC. This gives the protein CSAPDFRGAYEQYF.

The CDR3 sequence is CASSYSSLLSSYNEQFF. DNA for the CDR3: TGTGCCAGCAGTTACTCGAGTCTACTGAGCTCCTACAATGAGCAGTTCTTC. The chain combines TRBV6-5 with TRBJ2-1; D ambiguous. In germline, CDR1 is MNHEY, CDR2 SVGAGI. V gave up 0 bases and J gave up 0 bases, with 12 bases separating them. This CDR3 has 17 amino acids.

This clonotype was detected many times. The chain links TRBV12-3 or TRBV12-4 to TRBJ1-4; weak D call: TRBD1 (5 bases). CDR3 length: 14 amino acids. V gave up 6 bases and J gave up 1 base, with 9 bases separating them. The CDR3 loop reads CASRRGVTNEKLFF. CDR3 DNA: TGTGCCAGCAGACGAGGGGTAACTAATGAAAAACTGTTTTTT.

This clonotype was observed at least ten times. The chain uses TRBV18 and TRBJ2-7, with 9 nucleotides matching TRBD1. The length of the CDR3 is 14 residues. Germline V gene data show CDR1 as KGHSH and CDR2 as LQKENI. J was trimmed by 2 bases and V by 6 bases; bases with no gene match: 5. As DNA, the CDR3 is TGTGCCAGCTCCGAGACAGGGGGAGCCTACGAGCAGTACTTC. Amino acid sequence: CASSETGGAYEQYF. Using reference TRBV18 and TRBJ2-7 for the parts outside the CDR3, the full variable domain is NAGVMQNPRHLVRRRGQEARLRCSPMKGHSHVYWYRQLPEEGLKFMVYLQKENIIDESGMPKERFSAEFPKEGPSILRIQQVVRGDSAAYFCASSETGGAYEQYFGPGTRLTVT.

In its sample, this clonotype was seen many times. The gene calls are TRBV20-1 and TRBJ2-7, with D possibly matching TRBD2 (7 bases). The germline CDR1 and CDR2 sequences are DFQATT and SNEGSKA (reference sequence). Between the trimmed V and J ends, which lost 0 bases and 5 bases, there was a span of 20 bases. CDR3 length equals 16 residues. CDR3 protein: CSARDGGERGTDEQYF. The CDR3 DNA reads TGCAGTGCTAGAGACGGGGGCGAGCGGGGAACCGACGAGCAGTACTTC.

This clonotype has ten or more counts. The chain recombines TRBV20-1 with TRBJ1-1; weak D call: TRBD1 (5 bases). Germline values: CDR1 DFQATT, CDR2 SNEGSKA (reference sequence). The V end was cut by 6 bases, the J end by 2 bases, with 13 bases between. The CDR3 length is 13 residues. The CDR3 DNA reads TGCAGTGCCATAGCCGGGGCAAACACTGAAGCTTTCTTT. Protein product: CSAIAGANTEAFF.

V usage is TRBV7-2 and J usage is TRBJ1-5, with D perhaps matching TRBD1 (6 bases). Germline V lookup: CDR1 SGHTA, CDR2 FQGNSA. V dropped 5 bases and J dropped 4 bases, with 12 bases sitting between them. This CDR3 has 14 residues. DNA of the CDR3: TGTGCCAGCAGCCGCCCAGGGGAAAATCAGCCCCAGCATTTT. Residues: CASSRPGENQPQHF.

The J gene is TRBJ1-1, the V gene TRBV7-9, with no clear D. Germline CDR1 and CDR2: SEHNR and FQNEAQ (reference sequence). The CDR3 length is 14 residues. The ends were cut back, 0 bases at V and 4 bases at J, with 9 bases in the middle. The chain's CDR3 is CASSLALGFTEAFF. The CDR3 nucleotides read TGTGCCAGCAGCTTAGCGCTGGGGTTCACTGAAGCTTTCTTT.

This chain joins TRBV15 and TRBJ2-4, with D possibly being TRBD1 (5 bases). CDR1 is LNHNV, CDR2 YYDKDF, per germline (reference sequence). The V end lost 0 bases, the J end lost 1 base, and 16 bases lay between the germline ends. CDR3 size: 18 residues. In DNA form, the CDR3 reads TGTGCCACCAGCAGAGATCAAGGATCGCCAGGGGCCAAAAACATTCAGTACTTC. Protein product: CATSRDQGSPGAKNIQYF.

About this clonotype: A read error may produce the germline difference seen at one junction end. The rearrangement links TRBV5-4 to TRBJ2-7; D call uncertain. Germline V gene data show CDR1 as SGHNT and CDR2 as YYREEE (reference sequence). The CDR3 runs 17 residues. The chain's CDR3 is CASSRPLGGEKTYEQYF. In DNA, the CDR3 is TGTGCTAGCAGCCGACCTTTAGGCGGCGAAAAAACCTACGAGCAGTACTTC.

This clonotype was counted ten times or more. The chain is built from TRBV7-2 and TRBJ1-1; D is undetermined. The CDR3 extends over 15 amino acids. Trimming removed 4 bases from V and 4 bases from J, with 16 bases in between. Germline lookup yields CDR1 SGHTA and CDR2 FQGNSA. The CDR3 reads CASSSQIRVGTEAFF. The CDR3, as DNA: TGTGCCAGCAGCTCCCAAATCCGGGTTGGCACTGAAGCTTTCTTT.

J is TRBJ2-3 and V is TRBV12-3 or TRBV12-4; D could derive from TRBD1 or TRBD2 (6 bases each). The CDR3 loop spans 15 amino acids. V lost 2 bases, J lost 2 bases, and 11 bases lay in between. Written as DNA, the CDR3 is TGTGCCAGCAGTTTACGGCGGGACAACACAGATACGCAGTATTTT. This translates into CASSLRRDNTDTQYF.

J is TRBJ2-7 and V is TRBV19, with D tentatively TRBD1 (6 bases). Looked up from germline, CDR1 is LNHDA and CDR2 is SQIVND (reference sequence). The CDR3 covers 15 residues. V was cut by 1 base and J by 1 base, with 11 bases left in between. CDR3 residues: CASSIGTAKSYEQYF. The CDR3 DNA reads TGTGCCAGTAGTATAGGGACAGCAAAATCCTACGAGCAGTACTTC. The variable domain in full, with the rest retrieved from reference TRBV19 and TRBJ2-7, is DGGITQSPKYLFRKEGQNVTLSCEQNLNHDAMYWYRQDPGQGLRLIYYSQIVNDFQKGDIAEGYSVSREKKESFPLTVTSAQKNPTAFYLCASSIGTAKSYEQYFGPGTRLTVT.

This clonotype has a count of ten or more. This chain links TRBV5-6 with TRBJ2-1, with 10 bases that match TRBD2. The CDR3 has 15 residues. Germline-derived CDR1 and CDR2 are SGHDT and YYEEEE. V was pared by 3 bases and J by 5 bases, with 5 bases of the junction left unmatched. The CDR3 loop reads CASSSVGLADNEQFF. The DNA for the CDR3 is TGTGCCAGCAGCTCGGTCGGACTAGCGGACAATGAGCAGTTCTTC.

V and J are TRBV9 and TRBJ2-6; D is perhaps TRBD1 or TRBD2 (5 bases each). CDR1 and CDR2 from the germline V gene are SGDLS and YYNGEE. The V end was cut by 3 bases, the J end by 7 bases, with 14 bases between. The CDR3 totals 15 residues. CDR3 nucleotides: TGTGCCAGCAGCGCGGAGGCAGGGATAGCCAACGTCCTGACTTTC. It encodes CASSAEAGIANVLTF.

In this sample, this clonotype turned up many times. One junction end does not reproduce the germline sequence, and a read error may be involved. V is TRBV11-3 and J is TRBJ2-5; either TRBD1 or TRBD2 may supply D (5 bases each). CDR3 size: 13 residues. The germline V gene encodes CDR1 SGHNT and CDR2 YENEEA. CDR3 loop: CASSPGTARTLDF. CDR3 in DNA: TGTGCCAGCAGCCCCGGGACCGCCCGTACCTTGGACTTC.

The chain uses TRBV19 and TRBJ1-2, with a tentative D call TRBD1 (5 bases). Germline assignment: CDR1 LNHDA and CDR2 SQIVND (reference sequence). The CDR3 runs 15 residues. Trimming pared 6 bases from V and 6 bases from J, leaving 20 bases between. The CDR3 here is CASREAPRGDHGYTF. The CDR3 DNA reads TGTGCCAGTAGAGAGGCCCCCAGAGGGGATCATGGCTACACCTTC.

A word on this clonotype: The junction departs from the called germline gene at one end, perhaps through a read error. The chain couples TRBV5-4 to TRBJ1-2, with D hard to call. The germline V gene encodes CDR1 SGHNT and CDR2 YYREEE (reference sequence). The CDR3 sequence is 12 residues long. The CDR3, as DNA: TGCGCCAGCAGCCAACGGGGATATGGCTACACCTTC. It specifies CASSQRGYGYTF. Full variable domain (remainder filled in from reference TRBV5-4 and TRBJ1-2): ETGVTQSPTHLIKTRGQQVTLRCSSQSGHNTVSWYQQALGQGPQFIFQYYREEENGRGNFPPRFSGLQFPNYSSELNVNALELDDSALYLCASSQRGYGYTFGSGTRLTVV.